The text below deals with one T cell receptor beta chain. Other nucleotide sequences in the sample specify the same CDR3. CD8 cells classed as naive were CD45RO-negative and positively selected for CCR7, excluding terminally differentiated effector memory CD45RA+ cells. Libraries were prepared by immunoSEQ multiplex PCR; TCRdb keeps only in-frame clonotypes and omits some of them. Counted here are about 2.2 million clones, about 94% occurring once; the ten biggest clones make up around 1.7%. From germline, CDR1 is MGHRA and CDR2 YSYEKL. V was pared by 0 bases and J by 4 bases, with 9 bases between. The CDR3 is 14 residues long. These data originate in a study of shared clonotypes between healthy human individuals. Study as a whole: The cohort had a couple of women and three men, ages 18 to 49.

The sequenced sample consisted of naive CD8+ T cells from PBMCs. The receptor comes from a man aged 18 to 35 in good health. Some clones in this sample may be carry-over from other donors' samples. This chain joins TRBV4-1 and TRBJ1-1, with no clear D. The CDR3 bases are TGCGCCAGCAGCCAAGATACCAGGAGCACTGAAGCTTTCTTT. Its translation: CASSQDTRSTEAFF.